These 3 T cell receptor beta chains originate from one sample sequenced in a study of blood T cell repertoires in COVID-19. The method was immunoSEQ multiplex PCR; TCRdb's version includes in-frame clones alone and lacks a portion of them. Here the sample spans approximately 200,000 clones, 84% being singletons. The sequenced sample consisted of peripheral blood. The source of these receptors is a woman aged 55-70 years who had recovered from COVID-19.

The chain employs TRBV7-2 and TRBJ1-2; D perhaps matches TRBD1 (6 bases). The germline V gene has CDR1 SGHTA and CDR2 FQGNSA. V lost 5 bases and J 4 bases, leaving 14 bases between the germline ends. The CDR3 runs to 14 residues. The CDR3 DNA reads TGTGCCAGCAGCCTCGGGGGGGCTAGCTATGGCTACACCTTC. This codes for CASSLGGASYGYTF.

This sequence joins TRBV7-2 and TRBJ1-5, with 7 bases matching TRBD1. Germline assignment: CDR1 SGHTA and CDR2 FQGNSA. Trimming removed 5 bases from V and 6 bases from J; junction bases left unmatched: 7. The CDR3 has 14 amino acids. CDR3 sequence (DNA): TGTGCCAGCAGCCCGACGACAGGGCTTCAGCCCCAGCATTTT. Its translation is CASSPTTGLQPQHF.

The CDR3 reads CATSPLDGGGQETQYF. The CDR3 coding sequence is TGTGCCACCAGCCCGCTGGATGGCGGGGGCCAAGAGACCCAGTACTTC. V gene TRBV15 combines with J gene TRBJ2-5, with TRBD2 matching over 7 bases. The V gene end was trimmed by 5 bases and the J gene end by 1 base; junction bases not matched to a gene: 10. This CDR3 is built from 16 residues. Germline V gene lookup returns CDR1 LNHNV and CDR2 YYDKDF (reference sequence).